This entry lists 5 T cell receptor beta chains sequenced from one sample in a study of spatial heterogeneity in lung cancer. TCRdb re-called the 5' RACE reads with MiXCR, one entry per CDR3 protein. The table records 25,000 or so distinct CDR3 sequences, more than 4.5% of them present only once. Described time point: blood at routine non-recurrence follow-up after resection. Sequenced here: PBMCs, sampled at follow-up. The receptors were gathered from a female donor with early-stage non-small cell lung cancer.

For the CDR3, the DNA is TGTGCCAGCAGCCAAGTAACAGGGGAAGGACTAGCGGGAGTCTACGAGCAGTACTTC. This translates into CASSQVTGEGLAGVYEQYF. V is TRBV4-2 and J is TRBJ2-7; 13 nucleotides agree with TRBD2. The CDR3 is made up of 19 amino acids. Germline assignment: CDR1 LGHNA and CDR2 YNFKEQ. V dropped 1 base and J dropped 3; count of bases not matched to a gene: 12.

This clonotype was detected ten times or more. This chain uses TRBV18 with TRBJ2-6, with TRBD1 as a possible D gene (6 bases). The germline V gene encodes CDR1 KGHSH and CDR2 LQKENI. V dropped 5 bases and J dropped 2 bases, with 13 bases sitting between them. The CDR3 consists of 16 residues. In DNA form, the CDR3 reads TGTGCCAGCTCAGGGGGCAGCCTCACTGGGGCCAACGTCCTGACTTTC. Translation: CASSGGSLTGANVLTF.

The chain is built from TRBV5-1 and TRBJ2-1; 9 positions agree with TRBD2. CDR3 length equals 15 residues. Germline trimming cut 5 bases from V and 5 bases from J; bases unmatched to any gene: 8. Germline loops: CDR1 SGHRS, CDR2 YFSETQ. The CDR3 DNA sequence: TGCGCCAGCAGGGCTTCTAGCGGGATTAACAATGAGCAGTTCTTC. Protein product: CASRASSGINNEQFF.

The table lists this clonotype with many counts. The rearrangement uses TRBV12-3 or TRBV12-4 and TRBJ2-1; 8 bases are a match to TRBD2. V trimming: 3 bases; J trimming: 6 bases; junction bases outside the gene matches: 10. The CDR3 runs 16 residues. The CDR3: CASSFGASGSGNEQFF. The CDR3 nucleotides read TGTGCCAGCAGTTTCGGAGCGAGCGGGAGTGGCAATGAGCAGTTCTTC.

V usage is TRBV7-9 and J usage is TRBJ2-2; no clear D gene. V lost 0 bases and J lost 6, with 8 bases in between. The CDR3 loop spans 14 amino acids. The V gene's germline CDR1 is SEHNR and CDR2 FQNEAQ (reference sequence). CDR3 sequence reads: CASSLARSSGELFF. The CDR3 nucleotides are TGTGCCAGCAGCTTAGCCCGCTCCTCCGGGGAGCTGTTTTTT.